The 24 T cell receptor beta chains reported below all come from one sample, sequenced in a study of T cells after yellow fever vaccination. TCRdb ran MiXCR on the 5' RACE reads and lists one entry per CDR3 protein. The data contain some 300,000 distinct CDR3 sequences, 7.5% to 9.5% of them singletons. The sample consisted of CD4+ T cells sorted from PBMCs, taken 5 days after the yellow fever booster vaccination. The receptor source for this set is a man between 18 and 29 years old who received the YFV17D yellow fever vaccine.

The chain joins TRBV24-1 to TRBJ2-5; the D is unclear. CDR3 length: 13 residues. Trimming shortened V by 3 bases and J by 5 bases, and 9 bases separated the two germline ends. The germline gives CDR1 KGHDR, CDR2 SFDVKD. This CDR3 is CATSDTHAETQYF. CDR3 nucleotides: TGTGCCACCAGTGATACCCACGCGGAGACCCAGTACTTC.

This clonotype turned up a few times. V gene TRBV7-6 combines with J gene TRBJ2-3; D is undetermined. Germline V gene data show CDR1 as SGHVS and CDR2 as FNYEAQ. V lost 6 bases and J lost 2, with 12 bases in between. The CDR3 runs 14 residues. In DNA, the CDR3 is TGTGCCAGCAGGCTTAGCATAAACACAGATACGCAGTATTTT. Its protein product is CASRLSINTDTQYF. Full variable domain (outside the CDR3, taken from reference TRBV7-6 and TRBJ2-3): GAGVSQSPRYKVTKRGQDVALRCDPISGHVSLYWYRQALGQGPEFLTYFNYEAQQDKSGLPNDRFSAERPEGSISTLTIQRTEQRDSAMYRCASRLSINTDTQYFGPGTRLTVL.

This CDR3 reads CASSPQGANEQFF. The CDR3 coding sequence is TGTGCCAGCAGCCCCCAGGGTGCCAATGAGCAGTTCTTC. J is TRBJ2-1 and V is TRBV7-9; a possible D gene is TRBD1 (5 bases). Deletions cut 5 bases from V and 6 bases from J, with 11 bases between. CDR3 size: 13 residues. CDR1 and CDR2 (germline): SEHNR, FQNEAQ (reference sequence).

This clonotype has more than one count but fewer than ten. The chain carries TRBV7-9 and TRBJ2-1, with a possible D match to TRBD1 (5 bases). The germline V gene has CDR1 SEHNR and CDR2 FQNEAQ (reference sequence). This CDR3 has 16 amino acids. V lost 7 bases and J lost 1, with 17 bases in between. The CDR3 sequence is CASIPKTGASYNEQFF. In nucleotides, the CDR3 is TGTGCCAGCATCCCGAAGACTGGGGCTTCCTACAATGAGCAGTTCTTC.

The chain recombines TRBV30 with TRBJ1-5; D may be TRBD1 (6 bases). Germline lookup yields CDR1 GTSNPN and CDR2 SVGIG (reference sequence). CDR3 length equals 13 residues. The germline V and J ends were trimmed by 1 base and 2 bases, with 6 bases remaining between them. DNA for the CDR3: TGTGCCTGGAGTGGACAGGGCAATCAGCCCCAGCATTTT. Its protein product is CAWSGQGNQPQHF.

This clonotype showed up just a few times. This rearrangement joins TRBV18 to TRBJ1-1; 8 bases align to TRBD1. Germline values: CDR1 KGHSH, CDR2 LQKENI. The CDR3 is 12 amino acids. The junction had 7 bases not matched to a gene; V was cut back by 3 bases and J by 13 bases. CDR3 coding DNA: TGTGCCAGCTCACCGTCGACAGGGGAGGTTTTCTTT. Translation gives CASSPSTGEVFF.

This chain uses TRBV19 with TRBJ2-1; D unresolved. Per the germline V gene, CDR1 is LNHDA and CDR2 is SQIVND (reference sequence). The CDR3 is 17 residues long. The V and J ends lost 3 bases and 2 bases respectively, with 17 bases between them. The CDR3 DNA reads as TGTGCCAGTAGTATTGGCGGCTATTTCGCTGCCTACAATGAGCAGTTCTTC. This encodes CASSIGGYFAAYNEQFF.

To note about this clonotype: The conserved phenylalanine or tryptophan normally closing the CDR3 is absent here, so this likely arose from a read error. The gene calls are TRBV6-5 and TRBJ2-1; D is uncertain. Trimming left V 3 bases short and J 4 bases short, with 10 bases between. The CDR3 has 14 amino acids. CDR1 is MNHEY, CDR2 SVGAGI, per germline. The CDR3, as DNA: TGTGCCAGCAGTTATACGACACCGTACAATGAGCAGTTCTCC. This translates into CASSYTTPYNEQFS.

This sequence joins TRBV2 and TRBJ1-3, with unresolved D. V lost 6 bases, J lost 5 bases, and 8 bases lay in between. CDR1 and CDR2 (germline): SNHLY, FYNNEI. The CDR3 is 12 residues long. For the CDR3, the DNA is TGTGCCAGCAGGGTAGGGAGAAACACCATATATTTT. It is translated as CASRVGRNTIYF.

This chain connects TRBV6-2 or TRBV6-3 to TRBJ2-7; unclear D gene. The CDR3 sequence is 14 residues long. The germline V and J ends were trimmed by 5 bases and 2 bases, with 13 bases remaining between them. Germline CDR1 is MNHEY and CDR2 is SVGEGT. The CDR3 DNA follows: TGTGCCAGCAGTCAGCGCAGGCCCCCCTACGAGCAGTACGTC. Encoded protein: CASSQRRPPYEQYV.

The chain combines TRBV4-2 with TRBJ1-5; D gene unclear. The CDR3 is 14 amino acids. Trimming left V 3 bases short and J 0 bases short, with 6 bases between. Looked up from germline, CDR1 is LGHNA and CDR2 is YNFKEQ. CDR3 in amino acids: CASSQDDSNQPQHF. The DNA for the CDR3 is TGTGCCAGCAGCCAGGACGATAGCAATCAGCCCCAGCATTTT.

The chain employs TRBV20-1 and TRBJ1-6; D is uncertain. CDR3 length: 14 residues. Germline CDR1 DFQATT, CDR2 SNEGSKA (reference sequence). The CDR3 reads CSAGKRNFNSPLHF. The DNA of the CDR3 is TGCAGCGCGGGCAAGCGTAACTTTAATTCACCCCTCCACTTT.

This clonotype turned up a few times. This rearrangement joins TRBV3-1 to TRBJ2-5; D tentatively reads TRBD1 or TRBD2 (7 bases each). Germline values: CDR1 LGHDT, CDR2 YNNKEL (reference sequence). Trimming left V 6 bases short and J 1 base short, with 15 bases between. The CDR3 totals 15 residues. The CDR3 DNA follows: TGTGCCAGCAGACCAGGGGGGGGATCCCAAGAGACCCAGTACTTC. As protein: CASRPGGGSQETQYF.

The rearrangement links TRBV20-1 to TRBJ1-2; D not certain. The germline CDR1 and CDR2 sequences are DFQATT and SNEGSKA (reference sequence). The length of the CDR3 is 14 residues. Trimming removed 0 bases at V and 4 bases at J, with 12 bases between. The chain's CDR3 is CSARDQSRSYGYTF. The CDR3 DNA is TGCAGTGCTAGAGATCAGTCCAGATCCTATGGCTACACCTTC.

This chain uses TRBV7-2 with TRBJ2-5; TRBD1 aligns across 10 bases. The V and J ends lost 3 bases and 4 bases, in that order; junction bases with no gene match: 8. CDR1 SGHTA and CDR2 FQGNSA come from the germline V gene. This CDR3 comprises 16 residues. As DNA, the CDR3 is TGTGCCAGCAGCTTCGTTGACAGGGGGCGTCCAGAGACCCAGTACTTC. Translation gives CASSFVDRGRPETQYF.

In its sample, this clonotype was seen a few times. The gene calls are TRBV5-4 and TRBJ2-5; D may be TRBD1 or TRBD2 (5 bases each). The CDR3 runs 14 residues. The V end was cut by 1 base, the J end by 2 bases, with 9 bases between. Germline assignment: CDR1 SGHNT and CDR2 YYREEE (reference sequence). The DNA of the CDR3 is TGTGCCAGCAGCTTGACCGGGACGCAAGAGACCCAGTACTTC. Translated: CASSLTGTQETQYF.

This clonotype came up many times. V is TRBV12-3 or TRBV12-4 and J is TRBJ2-2; perhaps D is TRBD1 or TRBD2 (6 bases each). This CDR3 spans 13 amino acids. V lost 8 bases and J lost 3, with 10 bases in between. The CDR3 DNA reads as TGTGCCAGCTGGGGGGCCTACACCGGGGAGCTGTTTTTT. Translation gives CASWGAYTGELFF.

This clonotype was detected a few times. The gene calls are TRBV4-1 and TRBJ2-5; 7 bases fit TRBD2. The CDR3 is 17 amino acids. With V trimmed by 0 bases and J by 4 bases, 11 bases remained unmatched. The germline gives CDR1 MGHRA, CDR2 YSYEKL. This chain's CDR3 is CASSQDRRRAGTETQYF. The CDR3 bases are TGCGCCAGCAGCCAAGACCGAAGACGAGCGGGGACAGAGACCCAGTACTTC.

This clonotype was recorded a few times. The V gene is TRBV5-1, the J gene TRBJ2-5; 8 nucleotides line up with TRBD1. CDR3 length: 14 residues. V shed 9 bases and J 0 bases; nucleotides not matched to a gene: 7. Germline CDR1 reads SGHRS; CDR2 reads YFSETQ. The CDR3 loop reads CATQRTGNQETQYF. The CDR3 region has the DNA TGCGCCACCCAGAGGACAGGGAACCAAGAGACCCAGTACTTC.

This clonotype was detected only a few times. This chain joins TRBV7-8 and TRBJ1-1, with 7 bases that match TRBD1. This CDR3 contains 14 residues. Germline V lookup: CDR1 SGHVS, CDR2 FQNEAQ. The J segment lost 6 bases and the V segment lost 7 bases, leaving 11 bases of the junction unmatched. CDR3 region: CASTQGGLGAEAFF. Written as DNA, the CDR3 is TGTGCCAGCACCCAGGGGGGGCTCGGAGCTGAAGCTTTCTTT.

This clonotype was recorded at least ten times. V and J are TRBV12-3 or TRBV12-4 and TRBJ1-4, with D possibly matching TRBD1 (6 bases). This CDR3 contains 16 residues. The V gene lost 4 bases and the J gene lost 3 bases, with 15 bases spanning the gap. The CDR3, as DNA: TGTGCCAGCAGTTCAGGGGTGACGAGGGCTAATGAAAAACTGTTTTTT. It specifies CASSSGVTRANEKLFF.

This clonotype was counted a few times. The J gene is TRBJ2-1, the V gene TRBV29-1; no clear D gene. The CDR3 has 10 amino acids. The ends were cut back, 7 bases at V and 6 bases at J, with 7 bases in the middle. Germline CDR1 and CDR2: SQVTM and ANQGSEA. CDR3 loop: CSGGSNEQFF. The CDR3 bases are TGCAGCGGGGGATCCAATGAGCAGTTCTTC.

The V call is TRBV9, the J call TRBJ2-3; the D is unclear. Germline V CDR1 and CDR2: SGDLS, YYNGEE. V dropped 4 bases and J dropped 2 bases, with 8 bases sitting between them. The CDR3 is 13 amino acids. This chain's CDR3 is CASSPNPTDTQYF. The CDR3 nucleotides are TGTGCCAGCAGCCCCAACCCCACAGATACGCAGTATTTT.

The chain is built from TRBV2 and TRBJ2-7, with TRBD1 matching 7 bases. Germline loops: CDR1 SNHLY, CDR2 FYNNEI. The CDR3 is made up of 13 amino acids. CDR3 DNA sequence: TGTGCCAGCAATAGAAGACAGGGTGGCTTTATAGTGGTC. Translating it yields CASNRRQGGFIVV.